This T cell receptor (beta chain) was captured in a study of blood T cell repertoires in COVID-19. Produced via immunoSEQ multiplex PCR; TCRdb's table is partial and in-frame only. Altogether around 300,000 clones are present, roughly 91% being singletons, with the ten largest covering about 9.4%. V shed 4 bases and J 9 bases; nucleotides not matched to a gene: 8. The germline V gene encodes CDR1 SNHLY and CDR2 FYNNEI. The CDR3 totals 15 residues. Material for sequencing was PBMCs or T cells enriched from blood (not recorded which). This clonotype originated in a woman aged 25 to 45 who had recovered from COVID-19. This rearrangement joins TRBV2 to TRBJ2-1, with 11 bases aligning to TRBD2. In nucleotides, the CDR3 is TGTGCCAGCAGTGGTACTAGCGGGAGTTTTACTGAGCAGTTCTTC. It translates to CASSGTSGSFTEQFF.